The 17 T cell receptor beta chains presented below share a single source sample, sequenced in a study of T cell responses to AZD1222 COVID-19 vaccine. Here immunoSEQ multiplex PCR was the method, and the copy in TCRdb shows in-frame clones only, minus some. The profile shows about 85,000 clones, 65% to 90% of them singletons. The sequenced sample was peripheral blood, obtained on day 0 of AZD1222 vaccination. The origin of the receptors is an adult in good health.

V gene TRBV2 combines with J gene TRBJ2-5; D not certain. The V end was cut by 8 bases, the J end by 3 bases, with 10 bases between. Germline V gene data show CDR1 as SNHLY and CDR2 as FYNNEI. The CDR3 totals 12 residues. CDR3: CASSGSEETQYF. The CDR3 DNA sequence: TGTGCCAGCTCAGGTTCGGAAGAGACCCAGTACTTC.

V is TRBV6-5 and J is TRBJ2-1; D unclear. With 0 bases removed from V and 10 bases from J, the gap between germline ends came to 13 bases. Germline loops: CDR1 MNHEY, CDR2 SVGAGI. The CDR3 length is 14 residues. CDR3 in DNA: TGTGCCAGCAGTTACTCGAGAGAGCACCGGGAGCAGTTCTTC. This codes for CASSYSREHREQFF.

The chain employs TRBV19 and TRBJ1-1; D is undetermined. The germline CDR1 and CDR2 sequences are LNHDA and SQIVND (reference sequence). The CDR3 contains 16 residues. Between the trimmed V and J ends, which lost 6 bases and 0 bases, there was a span of 17 bases. The CDR3 loop reads CASRALAGVMNTEAFF. The CDR3 nucleotides are TGTGCCAGTAGAGCTTTGGCAGGTGTGATGAACACTGAAGCTTTCTTT.

The rearrangement uses TRBV12-5 and TRBJ2-2; tentatively, D is TRBD1 or TRBD2 (6 bases each). CDR1 is LGHNT and CDR2 is FRNRAP in the germline V gene. CDR3 size: 17 residues. Trimming pared 0 bases from V and 6 bases from J, leaving 17 bases between. The DNA of the CDR3 is TGTGCTAGTGGTTTGGTACGCGGGACAATCGATCCCGGGGAGCTGTTTTTT. Translated: CASGLVRGTIDPGELFF.

The chain recombines TRBV10-3 with TRBJ1-2; D is unclear. This CDR3 comprises 14 residues. Germline values: CDR1 ENHRY, CDR2 SYGVKD. V lost 3 bases, J lost 4 bases, and 12 bases lay in between. CDR3 coding DNA: TGTGCCATCAGTGACCGCGGACGGACCTATGGCTACACCTTC. It codes for CAISDRGRTYGYTF.

The chain combines TRBV9 with TRBJ2-5; D remains unclear. The CDR3 extends over 13 amino acids. CDR1 and CDR2 from the germline V gene are SGDLS and YYNGEE. Between the trimmed V and J ends, which lost 1 base and 9 bases, there was a span of 13 bases. Here the CDR3 DNA reads TGTGCCAGCAGCGTAAGTTTGGACGGGTCCCAGTACTTC. Translation gives CASSVSLDGSQYF.

The chain links TRBV6-2 or TRBV6-3 to TRBJ1-5; no definite D call. Trimming shortened V by 2 bases and J by 2 bases, and 13 bases separated the two germline ends. CDR3 length: 16 residues. Germline CDR1 MNHEY, CDR2 SVGEGT. This CDR3 is CASSYGRERGNQPQHF. For the CDR3, the DNA is TGTGCCAGCAGTTACGGTCGGGAAAGGGGCAATCAGCCCCAGCATTTT.

The chain carries TRBV10-3 and TRBJ2-1; the D gene could be TRBD1 or TRBD2 (5 bases each). Germline CDR1 ENHRY, CDR2 SYGVKD. This CDR3 spans 16 amino acids. With 1 base removed from V and 0 bases from J, the gap between germline ends came to 10 bases. The chain's CDR3 is CAISEWGSSSYNEQFF. The CDR3 nucleotides are TGTGCCATCAGTGAGTGGGGGAGTAGCTCCTACAATGAGCAGTTCTTC.

The J gene is TRBJ2-7, the V gene TRBV19, with 9 bases lining up with TRBD1. The V and J ends lost 3 bases and 3 bases, in that order; junction bases with no gene match: 3. The germline V gene has CDR1 LNHDA and CDR2 SQIVND (reference sequence). The CDR3 sequence is 14 residues long. The chain's CDR3 is CASSMGTGNYEQYF. As DNA, the CDR3 is TGTGCCAGTAGTATGGGGACAGGGAACTACGAGCAGTACTTC.

About this clone: The same CDR3 can be traced to other DNA sequences in this sample. V is TRBV3-1 (or the pseudogene TRBV3-2) and J is TRBJ2-5; D is uncertain. Germline V CDR1 and CDR2: LGHDT, YNNKEL (reference sequence). The ends were cut back, 3 bases at V and 5 bases at J, with 7 bases in the middle. There are 12 residues in the CDR3. The chain's CDR3 is CASSQGRETQYF. In DNA, the CDR3 is TGTGCCAGCAGCCAGGGCCGGGAGACCCAGTACTTC.

This rearrangement joins TRBV11-3 to TRBJ2-3; either TRBD1 or TRBD2 may supply D (5 bases each). The CDR3 is made up of 16 amino acids. Germline V gene sequence: CDR1 SGHNT, CDR2 YENEEA. Trimming pared 1 base from V and 2 bases from J, leaving 13 bases between. Here the CDR3 reads CASSLAQGANTDTQYF. The CDR3 region has the DNA TGTGCCAGCAGCTTAGCTCAGGGAGCCAACACAGATACGCAGTATTTT.

The chain joins TRBV5-1 to TRBJ1-4; possibly TRBD1 for D (6 bases). V dropped 0 bases and J dropped 4 bases, with 13 bases sitting between them. This CDR3 comprises 16 residues. Germline CDR1 SGHRS, CDR2 YFSETQ. The CDR3 region has the DNA TGCGCCAGCAGCTTGGATTTAGGGGGACTTAATGAAAAACTGTTTTTT. This translates into CASSLDLGGLNEKLFF.

The chain has TRBV20-1 and TRBJ2-5, with a possible D match to TRBD1 (5 bases). Per the germline V gene, CDR1 is DFQATT and CDR2 is SNEGSKA (reference sequence). The CDR3 runs 10 residues. Trimming shortened V by 7 bases and J by 4 bases, and 7 bases separated the two germline ends. The chain's CDR3 is CSGQRETQYF. In DNA form, the CDR3 reads TGCAGTGGACAGAGAGAGACCCAGTACTTC.

The chain joins TRBV3-1 (or the pseudogene TRBV3-2) to TRBJ1-6; the D is unclear. Trimming shortened V by 0 bases and J by 4 bases, and 7 bases separated the two germline ends. This CDR3 region has 15 residues. The germline CDR1 and CDR2 sequences are LGHDT and YNNKEL (reference sequence). CDR3 DNA: TGTGCCAGCAGCCAAGAGGTTACTTATAATTCACCCCTCCACTTT. It codes for CASSQEVTYNSPLHF.

This chain joins TRBV7-9 and TRBJ1-1; TRBD1 matches 7 bases. The CDR3 covers 15 residues. The germline V gene has CDR1 SEHNR and CDR2 FQNEAQ (reference sequence). The junction had 6 bases not matched to a gene; V was cut back by 1 base and J by 4 bases. CDR3: CASSLGAHRGTEAFF. The CDR3, as DNA: TGTGCCAGCAGCTTAGGGGCCCACAGGGGCACTGAAGCTTTCTTT.

The V and J genes are TRBV28 and TRBJ1-5; D is possibly TRBD1 (6 bases). Germline loops: CDR1 MDHEN, CDR2 SYDVKM. The V end lost 8 bases, the J end lost 5 bases, and 22 bases lay between the germline ends. This CDR3 is 16 amino acids long. Here the CDR3 reads CASPEGGGQLDQPQHF. In nucleotides, the CDR3 is TGTGCCAGCCCAGAGGGGGGCGGACAATTAGATCAGCCCCAGCATTTT.

The chain employs TRBV2 and TRBJ2-5, with 7 bases that match TRBD1. Germline loops: CDR1 SNHLY, CDR2 FYNNEI. V was pared by 6 bases and J by 2 bases, with 18 bases of the junction left unmatched. The CDR3 runs 18 residues. The CDR3 sequence is CASRHRDFRDSKQETQYF. CDR3 in DNA: TGTGCCAGCAGACATCGAGACTTCCGGGACAGTAAACAAGAGACCCAGTACTTC.